This T cell receptor beta chain was observed in a study of blood T cell repertoires in COVID-19. Across the whole study: The study drew acute and convalescent COVID-19 samples from the United States, Italy and Spain. The cDNA or gDNA used as material had been derived from T cells, B-cell-depleted T cells, or PBMCs.

Trimming pared 4 bases from V and 3 bases from J, leaving 12 bases between. CDR3 length: 14 residues. Germline assignment: CDR1 SEHNR and CDR2 FQNEAQ (reference sequence). This clone was picked up a small number of times. TCRdb's copy holds only in-frame clones and misses some; the assay was immunoSEQ multiplex PCR. Found here are approximately 70,000 clones, 82% of them singletons; the top ten hold around 9.6%. The sequence was collected from a woman older than 75 with acute or convalescent COVID-19. The chain recombines TRBV7-9 with TRBJ1-1, with a possible D match to TRBD1 (5 bases). Sequenced sample: peripheral blood. In DNA form, the CDR3 reads TGTGCCAGCAGCTGGGGGTCGGGGGACACTGAAGCTTTCTTT. It translates to CASSWGSGDTEAFF.